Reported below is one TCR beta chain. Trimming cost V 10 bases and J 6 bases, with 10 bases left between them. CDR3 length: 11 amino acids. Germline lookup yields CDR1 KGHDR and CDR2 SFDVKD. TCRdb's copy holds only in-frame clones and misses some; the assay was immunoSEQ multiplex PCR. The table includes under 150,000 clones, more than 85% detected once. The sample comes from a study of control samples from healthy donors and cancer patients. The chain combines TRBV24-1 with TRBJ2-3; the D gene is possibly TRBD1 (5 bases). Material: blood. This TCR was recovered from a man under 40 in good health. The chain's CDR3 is CATSAGDTQYF. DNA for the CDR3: TGTGCCACTTCAGCAGGGGATACGCAGTATTTT.